The text below deals with one TCR beta chain. The antigen remains undetermined. This sample was taken from a study of cytomegalovirus exposure and HLA in healthy donors. Overall study results and limits: Many donors shared some public TCRs, even though most TCR sequences were rare. CMV serostatus alone was available as immune exposure information. Data from an earlier analysis indicated that most TCR beta V segments were productive either about 87% or about 30% of the time.

Primers included in the PCR were 60 Vbeta and 13 Jbeta primers. In the original workflow: An analysis that came later counted some 80 million unique TCR beta chains, approximately 10 million shared. Repertoires were generated with immunoSEQ multiplex PCR, while TCRdb's copy carries only in-frame clones and drops some. D and trimming come from the DNA, and the V and J calls and clone size come from that table. The sample holds fewer than 200,000 clones. V lost 5 bases and J lost 6; bases outside the gene matches: 11. The CDR3 length is 16 residues. From germline, CDR1 is SGHRS and CDR2 YFSETQ. J is TRBJ2-2 and V is TRBV5-1; 9 bases align to TRBD1. The sequenced sample consisted of PBMCs. The receptor was derived from a man aged 30 to 39 in good health and CMV-seronegative. CDR3 loop: CASSRTTGTGPGELFF. In DNA, the CDR3 is TGCGCCAGCAGTCGTACTACCGGGACAGGGCCCGGGGAGCTGTTTTTT.